This T cell receptor beta chain originates from a study of pediatric ulcerative colitis. This clone was found a few times. The table came from immunoSEQ multiplex PCR; TCRdb's copy has only in-frame clones and leaves some out. The table lists 59,000 or so clones, around 80% of them singletons. Before the diagnostic colonoscopy, ulcerative colitis patients were free of immunosuppressive medication. Germline V gene data show CDR1 as SEHNR and CDR2 as FQNEAQ (reference sequence). V was trimmed by 2 bases and J by 0 bases, leaving 11 bases between them. The CDR3 runs 16 residues. Sequencing used blood. The sequence was collected from a boy between 10 and 17 years old with moderate ulcerative colitis. The rearrangement joins TRBV7-9 to TRBJ1-3; D perhaps matches TRBD1 (5 bases). In DNA form, the CDR3 reads TGTGCCAGCAGCTTAAAGGGACTCAGCTCTGGAAACACCATATATTTT. The encoded protein is CASSLKGLSSGNTIYF.